In this sample, the clone carrying this T cell receptor beta chain turned up a few times. What it recognizes is unknown. Data came from immunoSEQ multiplex PCR; TCRdb stores just in-frame clones and leaves some out. The data contain about 16,000 clones, about 90% of them seen just once; the ten biggest clones take up about 15%. The data are from a study of T cells in pancreatic ductal adenocarcinoma. General study findings and limits: Compared with tumor, blood showed more total productive templates and approximately 8-fold more clonotypes. Tumor-versus-blood clonality comparisons may be biased toward lower tumor diversity. No significant tumor-blood clonality difference; means were about 0.1 and 0.07.

Germline CDR1 reads SGHDN; CDR2 reads FVKESK. The CDR3 is 15 amino acids. Trimming pared 2 bases from V and 0 bases from J, leaving 7 bases between. Surgery without prior neoadjuvant therapy was the treatment of the selected pancreatic ductal adenocarcinoma patients. V gene TRBV14 combines with J gene TRBJ1-4; no clear D gene. What was sequenced was PBMCs. The clonotype comes from a human donor with pancreatic ductal adenocarcinoma. The CDR3 DNA is TGTGCCAGCAGCCAAACAAGTGCAACTAATGAAAAACTGTTTTTT. This gives the protein CASSQTSATNEKLFF.